This is a list of T cell receptor beta chains from one sample in a study of blood T cell repertoires in COVID-19. Profiled with immunoSEQ multiplex PCR; TCRdb holds only in-frame clones, not every one. The table records about 330,000 clones, more than 85% of them present only once. The sample comprised PBMCs or T cells enriched from blood (not recorded which). The receptors stem from a woman aged 25 to 39 who had recovered from COVID-19. CDR3s leave out the opening cysteine and the closing phenylalanine or tryptophan.

TRBJ2-2 | TRBV4-2 | ASSQGQGTTGELF
TRBJ2-1 | TRBV6-5 | ASSPGLYNEQF
TRBJ1-6 | TRBV24-1 | ATRPGQDNSPLH
TRBJ1-1 | TRBV7-2 | ASSSTPNTEAF
TRBJ2-7 | TRBV7-8 | ASSPRVAGNREQY
TRBJ2-2 | TRBV21-1 | ASSKWRGPLNTGELF
TRBJ2-7 | TRBV5-6 | ASSLAADPGLAYEQY
TRBJ1-5 | TRBV5-5 | ASSSEPGNQPQH
TRBJ2-1 | TRBV3-1/TRBV3-2 | ASSHWTSQSRDEQF
TRBJ2-5 | TRBV6-6 | ASSYSTLAGTETQY
TRBJ2-7 | TRBV5-1 | ASRSVPDRGYEQY
TRBJ1-1 | TRBV6-6 | ASSYVQVNTEAF
TRBJ1-4 | TRBV2 | ASRDTGAVRQLF
TRBJ2-5 | TRBV12-5 | ASGGQEETQY
TRBJ2-3 | TRBV3-1/TRBV3-2 | ASSQVVGGPPTDTQY
TRBJ1-1 | TRBV7-3 | ASSPLGKEDTEAF
TRBJ1-1 | TRBV19 | ASRTGGLHTEAF
TRBJ2-1 | TRBV5-1 | ASSLSLAGGDEQF
TRBJ1-6 | TRBV5-6 | ASSFNRVDNSPLH
TRBJ2-3 | TRBV2 | ASSQRIRGTDTQY
TRBJ1-2 | TRBV28 | ASSFLDSSEGYT
TRBJ1-5 | TRBV12-3/TRBV12-4 | ASSLAMSQPQH
TRBJ2-7 | TRBV28 | ASSFPDSSYEQY
TRBJ1-1 | TRBV11-2 | ASSRAGSLNTEAF
TRBJ1-3 | TRBV28 | ATVPSQGSGNTIY
TRBJ2-3 | TRBV24-1 | ATSRDRGGTDTQY
TRBJ1-4 | TRBV4-3 | ASSQQGDGEKLF
TRBJ1-5 | TRBV6-5 | ASSYRQGRNQPQH
TRBJ2-7 | TRBV5-1 | ASSPTGTGAYEQY
TRBJ2-5 | TRBV7-2 | ASSLGPAGGQETQY
TRBJ2-7 | TRBV28 | ASSPPEGHSYEQY
TRBJ2-5 | TRBV7-9 | ASSFMTGRETQY
TRBJ1-2 | TRBV28 | ASTSGQAGYGYT
TRBJ1-2 | TRBV12-3/TRBV12-4 | ASSFRDRSGYT
TRBJ1-2 | TRBV7-2 | ASSLGQIGYT
TRBJ2-7 | TRBV6-5 | ASSYTSGTQFYEQY
TRBJ1-1 | TRBV19 | ASTNRGMNTEAF
TRBJ2-3 | TRBV9 | ASSVEGGSWDTQY
TRBJ1-4 | TRBV7-9 | ASSLAIGQGNEKLF
TRBJ2-5 | TRBV5-4 | ASTPRGIQGRQETQY
TRBJ1-1 | TRBV6-5 | ASSYAGVKNTEAF
TRBJ2-3 | TRBV7-9 | ASSPSTDTQY
TRBJ2-7 | TRBV4-3 | ASSQDTGYYEQY
TRBJ1-5 | TRBV28 | ATHTVPSNQPQH
TRBJ1-4 | TRBV19 | ASSSVSGEKLF
TRBJ1-2 | TRBV6-1 | ASSEASGTGYGYT
TRBJ2-7 | TRBV4-1 | ASSQDTGLEFYEQY
TRBJ1-6 | TRBV18 | ASSPDGIRGNSPLH
TRBJ2-7 | TRBV4-1 | ASSHSGTGAEEQY
TRBJ1-5 | TRBV18 | ASSTGIGNQPQH